This T cell receptor beta chain was recovered during a study of T cells in Graves' hyperthyroidism and ophthalmopathy. General study findings and limits: A model of 13 V-J features distinguished ophthalmopathy from stable hyperthyroidism. Blood samples included most of the expanded thyroid clonotypes exceeding 0.001.

The CDR3 extends over 14 amino acids. V was cut by 3 bases and J by 0 bases, with 9 bases left in between. Germline loops: CDR1 SGHAT, CDR2 FQNNGV. The investigators amplified TCR beta CDR3 regions from RNA transcripts. TCR CDR3 underwent first-round RT-PCR with the HTBI primer set. TCRdb re-called the multiplex PCR reads through MiXCR, storing one row per CDR3 protein. Of hundreds of thousands of distinct CDR3 sequences detected, around 15% appear once; the ten largest clones hold roughly 10%. At least ten counts were recorded for this clonotype. The target antigen is unknown. V is TRBV11-2 and J is TRBJ2-7; D unclear. This receptor was obtained from a woman between 18 and 29 years old with Graves' hyperthyroidism. Material: blood. In DNA form, the CDR3 reads TGTGCCAGCAGCTTGATAAGAAGCTCCTACGAGCAGTACTTC. Residues: CASSLIRSSYEQYF.